This T cell receptor (beta chain) was found in a study of blood T cell repertoires in COVID-19. Study background: From the United States, Italy and Spain came samples of acute and convalescent COVID-19. T cells, B-cell-depleted T cells, or PBMCs supplied cDNA or gDNA.

The germline V gene encodes CDR1 SQVTM and CDR2 ANQGSEA. Trimming removed 6 bases at V and 8 bases at J, with 23 bases between. This CDR3 is 15 amino acids long. Study members were between about 18 and 100 years old and lived in fewer than 30 US regions. Original analysis: Reference gene primer amplification gave estimated nucleated cell counts. The repertoire was sequenced with immunoSEQ multiplex PCR; TCRdb's copy has only in-frame clones and lacks some. V and J calls and clone size are given by that table; D and trimming were obtained from the DNA. This table has 250,000 or so clones, roughly 88% appearing once.

The clonotype comes from a woman aged 45-65 years who had recovered from COVID-19. Sequenced material: PBMCs or T cells enriched from blood (not recorded which). The chain is built from TRBV29-1 and TRBJ2-1, with a possible D match to TRBD2 (6 bases). The CDR3 loop reads CSVQKGSGVSDEQFF. Here the CDR3 DNA reads TGCAGCGTCCAAAAAGGTTCGGGGGTGTCCGATGAGCAGTTCTTC.